The rows below give T cell receptor beta chains drawn from one sample of a study of blood T cell repertoires in COVID-19. Profiling relied on immunoSEQ multiplex PCR, and the TCRdb table lists in-frame clones only, not all of them. The profile shows tens of thousands of clones, 81% of them singletons. The sequenced sample consisted of peripheral blood. Source of these receptors: a woman in her sixties or seventies with acute or convalescent COVID-19. CDR3s include the opening cysteine and the closing phenylalanine or tryptophan. The order of the fields is D gene, J gene, clone size, V gene, CDR3 DNA, CDR3 protein. The D gene is left open where the match is weak. Size is omitted from some rows. Given values are once, few, many or a class for expanded clones.

TRBD1 TRBJ2-7 . TRBV9 TGTGCCAGCAGCGCCGGGACAGGGCCCCTATACGAGCAGTACTTC CASSAGTGPLYEQYF
TRBD2 TRBJ2-1 . TRBV5-1 TGCGCCAGCAGCTTGGCCCCTAGCGGTAGCCACAATGAGCAGTTCTTC CASSLAPSGSHNEQFF
. TRBJ2-5 . TRBV6-2/TRBV6-3 TGTGCCAGCAGTTACCGGTCAGGCGGGGAGACCCAGTACTTC CASSYRSGGETQYF
TRBD1 TRBJ2-6 . TRBV28 TGTGCCAGCAGCCAAGGGGGCCCTGGGGCCAACGTCCTGACTTTC CASSQGGPGANVLTF
TRBD1 TRBJ1-4 . TRBV11-2 TGTGCCAGCAGCCGGGACAGGGTTGAAAAACTGTTTTTT CASSRDRVEKLFF
TRBD2 TRBJ2-3 . TRBV3-1/TRBV3-2 TGTGCCAGCAGGATCACCGGGACTAGCGGCGGTACGCAGTATTTT CASRITGTSGGTQYF
. TRBJ1-5 . TRBV7-2 TGTGCCAGCAGCTTAACAGGGAGTCAGCCCCAGCATTTT CASSLTGSQPQHF
. TRBJ1-2 . TRBV3-1/TRBV3-2 TGTGCCAGCGCGGGGGCTGGCAGGGATCATGGCTACACCTTC CASAGAGRDHGYTF
TRBD1 TRBJ1-3 . TRBV7-9 TGTGCCAGCAGCTCGCATAAGGGACAGGGCTTTTCTGGAAACACCATATATTTT CASSSHKGQGFSGNTIYF
. TRBJ2-2 . TRBV19 TGTGCCAGTAGGCCAATCGGGGCGAACACCGGGGAGCTGTTTTTT CASRPIGANTGELFF
. TRBJ1-1 . TRBV7-9 TGTGCCAGCCAGGACAGCATGAACACTGAAGCTTTCTTT CASQDSMNTEAFF
. TRBJ2-3 . TRBV5-1 TGCGCCAGCAGCCCGACCACAGGCACAGATACGCAGTATTTT CASSPTTGTDTQYF
. TRBJ2-7 . TRBV18 TGTGCCAGCTCACCATCAGCGCTTCTGAACGAGCAGTACTTC CASSPSALLNEQYF
. TRBJ1-6 . TRBV13 TGTGCCAGCAAGGAGGCCTATAATTCACCCCTCCACTTT CASKEAYNSPLHF
TRBD2 TRBJ2-1 few TRBV7-2 TGTGCCAGCAGCCTACTAGCGGGGGGGACGAGCAATGAGCAGTTCTTC CASSLLAGGTSNEQFF
. TRBJ2-3 . TRBV18 TGTGCCAGCTCACCACCGACAAGGACAGATACGCAGTATTTT CASSPPTRTDTQYF
. TRBJ2-1 . TRBV9 TGTGCCAGCAGCGTATTGGACAGACCCTACAATGAGCAGTTCTTC CASSVLDRPYNEQFF
. TRBJ1-2 . TRBV2 TGTGCCAGCACGGACTTACTTTCCCGAGGTAGCGGCTACACCTTC CASTDLLSRGSGYTF
. TRBJ2-7 . TRBV2 TGTGCCAGCAGTGGGTCGAGTGAGCAGTACTTC CASSGSSEQYF
. TRBJ2-5 . TRBV11-3 TGTGCCAGCAGCTCCAGACAGAACCAAGAGACCCAGTACTTC CASSSRQNQETQYF
. TRBJ2-7 . TRBV27 TGTGCCAGCAGTTTATCGCCCTGGGACTCCCCCTACGAGCAGTACTTC CASSLSPWDSPYEQYF
TRBD1 TRBJ1-2 medium-sized TRBV4-2 TGTGCCAGCAGCCAAATTCTCACTCAGGGGGACGGCTACACCTTC CASSQILTQGDGYTF
. TRBJ2-6 once TRBV28 TGTGCCAGCAGCCTCAGGATCTCTGGGGCCAACGTCCTGACTTTC CASSLRISGANVLTF
. TRBJ1-5 . TRBV2 TGTGCCAGCAGTCCCCAGGGACTTAGCAATCAGCCCCAGCATTTT CASSPQGLSNQPQHF
TRBD1 TRBJ2-2 . TRBV7-9 TGTGCCAGCAGTCGACAGGGGGCGACTACCGGGGAGCTGTTTTTT CASSRQGATTGELFF
TRBD2 TRBJ2-7 . TRBV29-1 TGCAGCGTTGGAGGAGCGGGAGGGTACGAGCAGTACTTC CSVGGAGGYEQYF
. TRBJ1-5 . TRBV5-5 TGTGCCAGCAGCTTCTTGCAGGGAGGGCAGCCCCAGCATTTT CASSFLQGGQPQHF
. TRBJ1-3 . TRBV28 TGTGCCAGCAGTTCCGGGGGGGCCTCTGGAAACACCATATATTTT CASSSGGASGNTIYF
. TRBJ1-4 . TRBV18 TGTGCCAGCTCACCTTTTTCAGGGAATGAAAAACTGTTTTTT CASSPFSGNEKLFF
. TRBJ1-4 once TRBV5-1 TGCGCCAGCAGCCTGAGAAGCGATGAAAAACTGTTTTTT CASSLRSDEKLFF
. TRBJ1-1 . TRBV7-2 TGTGCCAGCAGCCCCCAGGGCCAGAACACTGAAGCTTTCTTT CASSPQGQNTEAFF
. TRBJ2-1 . TRBV7-7 TGTGCTAGCAGCTTACCGGGGTTGAATGAGCAGTTCTTC CASSLPGLNEQFF
. TRBJ1-5 few TRBV24-1 TGTGCCACCAGTGACTATGACAGCCCCGGTTTTCAGCCCCAGCATTTT CATSDYDSPGFQPQHF
TRBD1 TRBJ1-4 few TRBV19 TGTGCCAGTAGTTTCGGACAGGGGGGTTTTGGGGAAAAACTGTTTTTT CASSFGQGGFGEKLFF
TRBD1 TRBJ2-4 . TRBV19 TGTGCCAGCGACACGGGACAGGGACGGGACATTCAGTACTTC CASDTGQGRDIQYF
TRBD1 TRBJ2-1 once TRBV5-6 TGTGCCAGCAGCTTGAAGGGACAGGGTTTCAATGAGCAGTTCTTC CASSLKGQGFNEQFF
TRBD1 TRBJ1-5 . TRBV19 TGTGCCAGTAGTGTCGGACAGGGGGCTGCGAGCAATCAGCCCCAGCATTTT CASSVGQGAASNQPQHF
TRBD1 TRBJ2-1 few TRBV9 TGTGCCAGCAGCCCTCTGGACAGGGCAAGTTTGGGAGGGCAGTTCTTC CASSPLDRASLGGQFF
TRBD2 TRBJ2-5 . TRBV12-5 TGTGCTAGTGGTTTAGGGACTAGCAAGGGAGAGACCCAGTACTTC CASGLGTSKGETQYF
. TRBJ2-1 . TRBV7-6 TGTGCCAGCAGCTTAGGCCTAGCGATCGAGAGCTCCTACAATGAGCAGTTCTTC CASSLGLAIESSYNEQFF
. TRBJ1-2 . TRBV19 TGTGCCAGTAGTACTTCGGGTTACTATGGCTACACCTTC CASSTSGYYGYTF
TRBD1 TRBJ1-4 few TRBV7-9 TGTGCCAGCAGCGTGGGACAGGGTGGCACTAATGAAAAACTGTTTTTT CASSVGQGGTNEKLFF
. TRBJ1-5 . TRBV11-2 TGTGCCAGCAGCTTAGGGGGGGACGGTCGGACTCAGCCCCAGCATTTT CASSLGGDGRTQPQHF
TRBD2 TRBJ2-1 . TRBV5-1 TGCGCCAGCAGCCCGGGACTAGCGGGCTCCTACAATGAGCAGTTCTTC CASSPGLAGSYNEQFF
TRBD1 TRBJ1-2 . TRBV7-9 TGTGCCAGCAGCTTAGGGACAGGGCCTTACTTC CASSLGTGPYF
TRBD1 TRBJ1-5 . TRBV3-1/TRBV3-2 TGTGCCAGCAGCCAAGGAACCGAGGGGGCGGGCGGTCAGCCCCAGCATTTT CASSQGTEGAGGQPQHF
TRBD1 TRBJ1-5 . TRBV6-1 TGTGCCAGCAGTGGACAGGGCTATAGCAATCAGCCCCAGCATTTT CASSGQGYSNQPQHF
. TRBJ1-1 few TRBV10-1 TGCGCCAGCAGTGAGTCATATGGGCAGGTCTGGCCCATGAACACTGAAGCTTTCTTT CASSESYGQVWPMNTEAFF
. TRBJ1-1 . TRBV19 TGTGCCAGTAGTTTCCGGGGTTACACTGAAGCTTTCTTT CASSFRGYTEAFF